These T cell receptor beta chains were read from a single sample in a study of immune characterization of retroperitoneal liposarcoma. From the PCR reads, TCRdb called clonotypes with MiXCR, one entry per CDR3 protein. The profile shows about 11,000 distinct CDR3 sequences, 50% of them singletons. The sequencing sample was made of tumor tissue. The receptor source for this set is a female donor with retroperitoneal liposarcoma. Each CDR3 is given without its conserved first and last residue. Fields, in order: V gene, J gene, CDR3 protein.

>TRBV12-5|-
ASGSGGPLEQF
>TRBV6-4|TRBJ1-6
ASSQEQASPLH
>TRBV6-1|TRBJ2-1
ASSETPYNEQF
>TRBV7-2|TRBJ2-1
ASSPQLAAYNEQF
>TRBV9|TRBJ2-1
ASSPGLTVDGEQF
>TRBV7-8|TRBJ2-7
ASAGHRSYEQY
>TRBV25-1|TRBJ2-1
ASTPTGFGGETQF
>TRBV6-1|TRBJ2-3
ASPRTGQDTQY
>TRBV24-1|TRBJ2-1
ATSGLAGGYNEQF
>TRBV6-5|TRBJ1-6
ASSYTTGDDSPLH
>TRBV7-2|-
ASRTDWGADEQY
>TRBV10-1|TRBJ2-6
ASSSGANVLT
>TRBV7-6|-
ASSRGLSPETQF
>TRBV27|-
ASSLSESEYEQY
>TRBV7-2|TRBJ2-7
ASSLYSSGTSYEQY
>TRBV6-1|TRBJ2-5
ASSQSSQETQY
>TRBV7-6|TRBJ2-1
ASSRTGYEQF
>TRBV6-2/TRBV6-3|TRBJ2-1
ASSYGINEQF
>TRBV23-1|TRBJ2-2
ASSQSVQGITGELF
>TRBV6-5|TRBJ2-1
ASSYSLYNEQF
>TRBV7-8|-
ASSFPAGGPNEQY
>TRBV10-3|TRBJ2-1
AITGAPGQDYNEQF
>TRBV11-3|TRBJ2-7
ASSLVGFSYEQY
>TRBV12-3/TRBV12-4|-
ASSLTGTGGYEQY
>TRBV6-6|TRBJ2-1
ASSYSLSGGAINEQF
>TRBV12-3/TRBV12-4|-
ASSSGLLQF
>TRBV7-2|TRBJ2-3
ASRIAGGPDTQY
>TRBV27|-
ASSLSYRGYEQY
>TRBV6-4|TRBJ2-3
ASSEAGAGDTQY
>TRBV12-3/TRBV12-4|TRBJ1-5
ASRPGQGNQPQH
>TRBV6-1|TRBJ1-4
ASSETSTNEKLF
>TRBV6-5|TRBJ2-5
ASSYREGGTQY
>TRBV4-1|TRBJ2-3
ASRQNPSGSTDTQY
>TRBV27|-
ASGYSGRVVEQY
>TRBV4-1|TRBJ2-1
ASSHRVGNEQF
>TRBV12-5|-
ASGRGRESPGNEQF
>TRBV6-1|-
ASSETGHSYEQF
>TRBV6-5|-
ASSYSPSGTYEQY
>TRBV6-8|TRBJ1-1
ASRQDRVGTEAF
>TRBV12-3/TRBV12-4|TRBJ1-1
ASSFWGEGTEAF
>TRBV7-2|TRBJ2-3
ASSFPRSGTSTDTQY